This TCR beta chain was profiled in a study of T-cell memory formation after mild COVID-19. The study's findings and limits: Balance between CD4 and CD8 was seen in clones contracting day 15 to 85, and a CD4+ lean was seen in later expanders.

Comment on this clonotype: Antigen specificity is unknown.

TCRdb reprocessed the 5' RACE reads via MiXCR and lists one record per CDR3 protein. The sample consists of about 270,000 distinct CDR3 sequences, just over 15% of them appearing once. This CDR3 region has 17 residues. With V trimmed by 6 bases and J by 5 bases, 14 bases remained unmatched. The TCR was taken from an adult woman who had mild COVID-19 (a few samples of this study predate the infection). Cell type and time point are not known. Sequencing was carried out using PBMCs or a T cell subset sorted from them (not recorded which). This chain links TRBV12-3 or TRBV12-4 with TRBJ2-1, with 9 bases that match TRBD2. The CDR3 sequence: CASREREALLGNNEQFF. In nucleotides, the CDR3 is TGTGCCAGCAGGGAGCGGGAGGCTCTCCTGGGGAACAATGAGCAGTTCTTC.